The 21 T cell receptor beta chains listed next were all sequenced from one sample in a study of T-cell reconstitution after alpha-beta-depleted transplantation in children. Unique molecular identifiers were used in preparing the TCRbeta library. From the PCR reads, TCRdb called clonotypes with MiXCR, one entry per CDR3 protein. The sample lists about 480,000 distinct CDR3 sequences; around 12% were seen once. This sample comprised PBMCs from the stem cell graft donor, obtained from the stem cell graft. These TCRs come from a human donor who donated a stem cell graft to a child with combined immunodeficiency.

The chain employs TRBV4-3 and TRBJ2-3, with 13 bases identical to TRBD2. CDR3 size: 18 residues. Trimming at V came to 6 bases and at J to 6 bases, leaving 15 bases not matched to a gene. CDR1 and CDR2 from the germline V gene are LGHNA and YSLEER. DNA for the CDR3: TGCGCCAGCAGTACCAACCCTGACGGACTAGCGGGAGCTGATACGCAGTATTTT. Translated, it gives CASSTNPDGLAGADTQYF.

This clonotype was counted only a few times. V is TRBV10-3 and J is TRBJ2-1; 7 positions agree with TRBD1. Trimming removed 7 bases from V and 0 bases from J; junction bases left unmatched: 24. The germline gives CDR1 ENHRY, CDR2 SYGVKD. The CDR3 is made up of 21 amino acids. The CDR3 region is CAITGRRLRHDRVSSYNEQFF. As DNA, the CDR3 is TGTGCCATCACCGGCAGACGACTTAGGCATGACAGGGTAAGCTCCTACAATGAGCAGTTCTTC.

This clonotype was picked up many times. The chain joins TRBV24-1 to TRBJ2-3; tentatively, D is TRBD1 (5 bases). The CDR3 runs to 15 residues. With 4 bases removed from V and 1 base from J, the gap between germline ends came to 11 bases. In germline, CDR1 is KGHDR, CDR2 SFDVKD. For the CDR3, the DNA is TGTGCCACCAGTGACCCACCGACAGGCACAGATACGCAGTATTTT. Its translation is CATSDPPTGTDTQYF.

This clonotype occurred many times. The chain employs TRBV9 and TRBJ2-3; 14 nucleotides agree with TRBD2. The CDR3 is 18 amino acids. Germline V gene lookup returns CDR1 SGDLS and CDR2 YYNGEE. Germline trimming cut 4 bases from V and 2 bases from J; bases unmatched to any gene: 9. The CDR3 DNA reads TGTGCCAGCAGCACCCGGACTAGCGGGAGGACCTACACAGATACGCAGTATTTT. Protein sequence: CASSTRTSGRTYTDTQYF.

This chain connects TRBV11-1 to TRBJ2-7; D is undetermined. This CDR3 has 15 amino acids. Germline V lookup: CDR1 SGHAT, CDR2 FQDESV (reference sequence). Trimming pared 2 bases from V and 5 bases from J, leaving 16 bases between. The CDR3 spells CASSLTLTRSHEQYF. CDR3 DNA sequence: TGTGCCAGCAGCTTAACCCTCACCCGTTCCCACGAGCAGTACTTC.

The V gene is TRBV6-1, the J gene TRBJ1-1; 9 nucleotides line up with TRBD1. This CDR3 has 15 amino acids. Germline trimming cut 7 bases from V and 7 bases from J; bases unmatched to any gene: 13. Germline V gene lookup returns CDR1 MNHNS and CDR2 SASEGT. CDR3 region: CASTLDRGGGNEAFF. Here the CDR3 DNA reads TGTGCCAGCACCCTGGACAGGGGAGGCGGGAATGAAGCTTTCTTT.

Ten or more counts support this clonotype. This chain connects TRBV12-3 or TRBV12-4 to TRBJ2-3; D tentatively fits TRBD1 or TRBD2 (5 bases each). V was trimmed by 5 bases and J by 4 bases, leaving 16 bases between them. The CDR3 is 15 amino acids. This CDR3 is CASSPQGAQADTQYF. The CDR3 DNA reads TGTGCCAGCAGTCCCCAGGGAGCACAGGCAGATACGCAGTATTTT.

Ten or more counts support this clonotype. The chain is built from TRBV9 and TRBJ2-3; 12 nucleotides agree with TRBD2. Germline CDR1 is SGDLS and CDR2 is YYNGEE. V dropped 3 bases and J dropped 7; count of bases not matched to a gene: 9. CDR3 length: 16 residues. The DNA of the CDR3 is TGTGCCAGCAGCGCCGAGACTAGCGGGAGTTGGTATACGCAGTATTTT. Residues: CASSAETSGSWYTQYF.

V usage is TRBV11-1 and J usage is TRBJ2-7, with D perhaps TRBD2 (5 bases). The V end was cut by 6 bases, the J end by 2 bases, with 29 bases between. The CDR3 runs 19 residues. Per germline, CDR1 SGHAT and CDR2 FQDESV (reference sequence). In nucleotides, the CDR3 is TGTGCCAGCAGTTTAACCTCTAAAACAGCGGCCTATAGCCCCTACGAGCAGTACTTC. Encoded protein: CASSLTSKTAAYSPYEQYF.

This clonotype came up a few times. This sequence joins TRBV6-4 and TRBJ2-1, with 14 bases fitting TRBD2. The CDR3 extends over 16 amino acids. The trim removed 6 bases at V and 10 bases at J, leaving 11 bases unmatched. Germline-derived CDR1 and CDR2 are MRHNA and SNTAGT. Written as DNA, the CDR3 is TGTGCCAGCAGCGACGGGACTAGCGGGAGTTTTTTAGAGCAGTTCTTC. It translates to CASSDGTSGSFLEQFF.

The J gene is TRBJ2-3, the V gene TRBV15; D gene uncertain. The V end was cut by 0 bases, the J end by 7 bases, with 11 bases between. Germline CDR1 is LNHNV and CDR2 is YYDKDF (reference sequence). The CDR3 extends over 14 amino acids. This CDR3 reads CATSRDQESNTQYF. In DNA, the CDR3 is TGTGCCACCAGCAGAGATCAGGAGAGCAATACGCAGTATTTT.

This chain connects TRBV7-9 to TRBJ2-3; D is possibly TRBD2 (5 bases). The V and J ends lost 6 bases and 4 bases respectively, with 11 bases between them. Germline V gene sequence: CDR1 SEHNR, CDR2 FQNEAQ (reference sequence). This CDR3 region has 13 residues. The CDR3 protein is CASSSDYPDTQYF. The CDR3 DNA reads as TGTGCCAGCAGTTCAGACTACCCAGATACGCAGTATTTT.

This clonotype was counted only a few times. This chain joins TRBV25-1 and TRBJ2-2, with 7 bases fitting TRBD1. J was trimmed by 0 bases and V by 6 bases; bases with no gene match: 10. The CDR3 totals 17 residues. CDR1 and CDR2 from the germline V gene are MGHDK and SYGVNS. The CDR3 DNA reads as TGTGCCAGCAGACGCGAAGGGGGCCCCCCGAACACCGGGGAGCTGTTTTTT. Its protein is CASRREGGPPNTGELFF.

The V call is TRBV20-1, the J call TRBJ2-1, with no clear D. CDR1 is DFQATT, CDR2 SNEGSKA, per germline (reference sequence). The CDR3 extends over 12 amino acids. V lost 3 bases to trimming and J lost 3 bases, with 6 bases between them. The CDR3: CSASWDYNEQFF. The DNA for the CDR3 is TGCAGTGCTAGCTGGGACTACAATGAGCAGTTCTTC.

This clonotype occurred a few times. The rearrangement uses TRBV6-1 and TRBJ2-1; no definite D call. Germline V gene sequence: CDR1 MNHNS, CDR2 SASEGT. The V end was cut by 5 bases, the J end by 7 bases, with 18 bases between. This CDR3 is 15 amino acids long. The CDR3 here is CASSKRIDPGNEQFF. CDR3 in DNA: TGTGCCAGCAGTAAAAGAATCGACCCAGGAAATGAGCAGTTCTTC.

This clonotype has just a few counts. The J gene is TRBJ2-5, the V gene TRBV29-1; possibly TRBD1 for D (5 bases). In germline, CDR1 is SQVTM, CDR2 ANQGSEA. Trimming shortened V by 7 bases and J by 1 base, and 13 bases separated the two germline ends. This CDR3 is built from 13 residues. Here the CDR3 reads CSERQFLQETQYF. The CDR3 DNA is TGCAGCGAGCGACAGTTTCTCCAAGAGACCCAGTACTTC.

This clonotype was counted a few times. The J gene is TRBJ2-3, the V gene TRBV3-1; D is unresolved. The CDR3 has 13 amino acids. The germline CDR1 and CDR2 sequences are LGHDT and YNNKEL (reference sequence). The V end lost 3 bases, the J end lost 5 bases, and 9 bases lay between the germline ends. This chain's CDR3 is CASSHSPVDTQYF. The CDR3 DNA reads as TGTGCCAGCAGCCATTCGCCGGTAGATACGCAGTATTTT.

The genes are TRBV12-3 or TRBV12-4 and TRBJ2-7; the match to TRBD1 covers 7 bases. The V gene end was trimmed by 7 bases and the J gene end by 3 bases; junction bases not matched to a gene: 9. This CDR3 is built from 14 residues. CDR3 residues: CASNSWGQSYEQYF. The CDR3 DNA reads as TGTGCCAGCAATTCCTGGGGACAGAGCTACGAGCAGTACTTC.

The V call is TRBV20-1, the J call TRBJ2-3; TRBD1 matches 8 bases. V dropped 0 bases and J dropped 1; count of bases not matched to a gene: 6. The germline V gene has CDR1 DFQATT and CDR2 SNEGSKA (reference sequence). The CDR3 totals 16 residues. The CDR3 loop is CSARDQVTGGTDTQYF. CDR3 nucleotide sequence: TGCAGTGCTAGAGATCAGGTGACAGGGGGCACAGATACGCAGTATTTT.

The chain uses TRBV11-2 and TRBJ2-7; D possibly corresponds to TRBD2 (6 bases). The CDR3 is made up of 18 amino acids. Trimming cost V 0 bases and J 3 bases, with 21 bases left between them. The germline V gene encodes CDR1 SGHAT and CDR2 FQNNGV. CDR3 coding DNA: TGTGCCAGCAGCTTAGATGGGAGGCGATCATATAAAAACTACGAGCAGTACTTC. It specifies CASSLDGRRSYKNYEQYF. Full variable domain (rest looked up from reference TRBV11-2 and TRBJ2-7): EAGVAQSPRYKIIEKRQSVAFWCNPISGHATLYWYQQILGQGPKLLIQFQNNGVVDDSQLPKDRFSAERLKGVDSTLKIQPAKLEDSAVYLCASSLDGRRSYKNYEQYFGPGTRLTVT.

J is TRBJ2-1 and V is TRBV2; 7 nucleotides line up with TRBD2. Per germline, CDR1 SNHLY and CDR2 FYNNEI. After removal of 4 bases from V and 7 bases from J, the junction contained 10 bases not matched to a gene. The CDR3 sequence is 15 residues long. This chain's CDR3 is CASSARLAIGNEQFF. DNA for the CDR3: TGTGCCAGCAGTGCCCGACTAGCCATCGGGAATGAGCAGTTCTTC. The variable domain in full, with the rest retrieved from reference TRBV2 and TRBJ2-1, is EPEVTQTPSHQVTQMGQEVILRCVPISNHLYFYWYRQILGQKVEFLVSFYNNEISEKSEIFDDQFSVERPDGSNFTLKIRSTKLEDSAMYFCASSARLAIGNEQFFGPGTRLTVL.